This T cell receptor beta chain was sequenced in a study of molecular identifiers for immune sequencing clone quantification. On the study more broadly: In replicates, the authors split RNA from around 20,000 or 100,000 naive CD8 cells five ways and sequenced four.

Sorting isolated naive CD8 T cells as CD8+CD4-CCR7+CD45RA+ events. CDR1 is MGHRA and CDR2 is YSYEKL in the germline V gene. V shed 3 bases and J shed 8 bases, with 20 bases lying between them. This CDR3 has 16 amino acids. Study-wide results and caveats: Effector cells kept over 97% of their molecules in clones above 20 RNA copies, while naive cells kept under 1% there.

This clonotype was picked up many times. Its matching antigen is unknown. TCRdb itself ran the PCR reads through MiXCR, one entry per CDR3 protein. The table lists more than 60,000 distinct CDR3 sequences, about a sixth of them singletons, with 1.4% to 1.5% in the top ten. This chain joins TRBV4-1 and TRBJ2-4; D is perhaps TRBD2 (5 bases). The sequence was collected from a human donor in good health. Some libraries in this study had Jurkat cell RNA spiked in. The sequenced sample was naive CD8+ T cells from blood, with Jurkat cell RNA spiked in. The subset: FACS-sorted CD8+CD4-CCR7+CD45RA+ naive T cells. The CDR3 loop is CASSQEEMGQVDIQYF. CDR3 bases: TGCGCCAGCAGCCAGGAGGAAATGGGCCAGGTAGACATTCAGTACTTC.